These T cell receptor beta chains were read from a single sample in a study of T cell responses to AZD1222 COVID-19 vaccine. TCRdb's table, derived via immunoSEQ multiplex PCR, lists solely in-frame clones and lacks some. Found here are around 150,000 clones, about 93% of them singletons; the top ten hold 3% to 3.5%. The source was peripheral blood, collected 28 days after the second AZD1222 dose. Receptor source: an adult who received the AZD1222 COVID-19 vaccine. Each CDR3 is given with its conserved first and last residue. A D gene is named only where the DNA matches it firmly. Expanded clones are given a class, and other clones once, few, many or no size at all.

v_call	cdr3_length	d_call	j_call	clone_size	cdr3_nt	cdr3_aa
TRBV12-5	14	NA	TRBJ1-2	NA	TGTGCTAGTGGTTTGGGGGACCCTTTTTCCCCCTACACCTTC	CASGLGDPFSPYTF
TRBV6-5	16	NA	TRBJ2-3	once	TGTGCCAGCAGTTACGGGATAGCGGCGCTCACAGATACGCAGTATTTT	CASSYGIAALTDTQYF
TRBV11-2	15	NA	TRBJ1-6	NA	TGTGCCAGCAGCTTAGATATGGCGTTAAATTCACCCCTCCACTTT	CASSLDMALNSPLHF
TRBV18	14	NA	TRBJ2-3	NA	TGTGCCAGCTCACCAGGACTTTACACAGATACGCAGTATTTT	CASSPGLYTDTQYF
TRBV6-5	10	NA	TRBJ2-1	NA	TGTGCCAGCATCCGTAATGAGCAGTTCTTC	CASIRNEQFF
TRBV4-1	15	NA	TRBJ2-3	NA	TGCGCCAGCAGCCTAGCTAGCCGTAGCACAGATACGCAGTATTTT	CASSLASRSTDTQYF
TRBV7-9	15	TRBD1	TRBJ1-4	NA	TGTGCCAGCAGCTTAGGGGACAGTTCTAATGAAAAACTGTTTTTT	CASSLGDSSNEKLFF
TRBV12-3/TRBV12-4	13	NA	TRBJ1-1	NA	TGTGCCAGCAGTTTAAAGGGGAACACTGAAGCTTTCTTT	CASSLKGNTEAFF
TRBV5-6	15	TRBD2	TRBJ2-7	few	TGTGCCAGCAGCTTGGGACTAGCGGCCTCTGGGGAGCAGTACTTC	CASSLGLAASGEQYF
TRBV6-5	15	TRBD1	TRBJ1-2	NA	TGTGCCAGCAGATCCGGGACAGGAGTAGGTCATGGCTACACCTTC	CASRSGTGVGHGYTF
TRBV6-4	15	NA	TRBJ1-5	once	TGTGCCAGCAGCGCCGGGACGGATAGCAATCAGCCCCAGCATTTT	CASSAGTDSNQPQHF
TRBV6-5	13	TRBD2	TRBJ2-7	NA	TGTGCCAGCAGTTGGACTAGCGGGACCGAGCAGTACTTC	CASSWTSGTEQYF
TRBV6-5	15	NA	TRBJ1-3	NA	TGTGCCAGCAGCCTGACACAGAGCTCTGGAAACACCATATATTTT	CASSLTQSSGNTIYF
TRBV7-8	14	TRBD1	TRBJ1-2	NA	TGTGCCAGCAGCCCAGGACAGGGGGCTTTTGGCTACACCTTC	CASSPGQGAFGYTF
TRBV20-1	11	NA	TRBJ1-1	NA	TGCAGTGCCTCAGGGCTCACTGAAGCTTTCTTT	CSASGLTEAFF
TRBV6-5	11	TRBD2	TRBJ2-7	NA	TGTGCCACCCAGGGAGGGAGCGAGCAGTACTTC	CATQGGSEQYF
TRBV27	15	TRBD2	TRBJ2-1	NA	TGTGCCAGCAGTTGGCTAGCGGGAGAGCTGAATGAGCAGTTCTTC	CASSWLAGELNEQFF
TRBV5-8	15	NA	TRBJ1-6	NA	TGTGCCAGCAGCTTGGTCCAGGGGTATAATTCACCCCTCCACTTT	CASSLVQGYNSPLHF
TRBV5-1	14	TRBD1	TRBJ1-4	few	TGCGCCAGCAGCACCGGACAGGTCGGGGAAAAACTGTTTTTT	CASSTGQVGEKLFF
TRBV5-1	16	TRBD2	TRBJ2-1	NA	TGCGCCAGCAGCTTTGCGGGGACTAGCGGGAACAATGAGCAGTTCTTC	CASSFAGTSGNNEQFF
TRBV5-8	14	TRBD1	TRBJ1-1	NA	TGTGCCAGCAGCAAAGACAGGGTGGGGACTGAAGCTTTCTTT	CASSKDRVGTEAFF
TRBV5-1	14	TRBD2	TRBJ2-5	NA	TGCGCCAGCAGAGCGGGAGGGCCGCCGGAGACCCAGTACTTC	CASRAGGPPETQYF
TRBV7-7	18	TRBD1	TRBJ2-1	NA	TGTGCCAGCAGCCCCATGGCGGACAGGCCAGCTTCCTACAATGAGCAGTTCTTC	CASSPMADRPASYNEQFF
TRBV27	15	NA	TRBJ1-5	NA	TGTGCCAGCAGTATAAACGGGAAGAGGGATCAGCCCCAGCATTTT	CASSINGKRDQPQHF